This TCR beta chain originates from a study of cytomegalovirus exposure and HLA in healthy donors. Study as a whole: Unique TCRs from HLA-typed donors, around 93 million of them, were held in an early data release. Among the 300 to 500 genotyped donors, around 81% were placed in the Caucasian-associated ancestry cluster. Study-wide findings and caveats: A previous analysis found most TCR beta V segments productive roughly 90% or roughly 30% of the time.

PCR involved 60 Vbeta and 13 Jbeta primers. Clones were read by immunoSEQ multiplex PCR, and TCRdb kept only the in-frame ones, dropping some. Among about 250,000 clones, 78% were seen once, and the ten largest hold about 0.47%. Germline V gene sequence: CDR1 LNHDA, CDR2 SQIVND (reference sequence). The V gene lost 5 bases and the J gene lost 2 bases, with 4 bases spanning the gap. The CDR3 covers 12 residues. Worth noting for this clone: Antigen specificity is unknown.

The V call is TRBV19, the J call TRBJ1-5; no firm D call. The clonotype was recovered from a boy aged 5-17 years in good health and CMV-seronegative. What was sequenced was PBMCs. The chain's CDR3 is CASSQGNQPQHF. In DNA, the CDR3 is TGTGCCAGTAGTCAGGGCAATCAGCCCCAGCATTTT. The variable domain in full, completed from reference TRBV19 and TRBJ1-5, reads DGGITQSPKYLFRKEGQNVTLSCEQNLNHDAMYWYRQDPGQGLRLIYYSQIVNDFQKGDIAEGYSVSREKKESFPLTVTSAQKNPTAFYLCASSQGNQPQHFGDGTRLSIL.